These 20 T cell receptor beta chains were all obtained from the same sample, sequenced in a study of T cell responses to AZD1222 COVID-19 vaccine. The repertoire was sequenced with immunoSEQ multiplex PCR; TCRdb's copy has only in-frame clones and lacks some. This table holds roughly 200,000 clones, 85% to 95% found once. The source was peripheral blood, collected on day 0 of AZD1222 vaccination. The receptors derive from an adult in good health.

This clone appeared once. The CDR3 region is CASRSQGMANEKLFF. DNA for the CDR3: TGTGCCAGCAGGTCCCAGGGTATGGCTAATGAAAAACTGTTTTTT. The chain is built from TRBV6-5 and TRBJ1-4; TRBD1 might be the D (5 bases). The V end was cut by 6 bases, the J end by 3 bases, with 14 bases between. This CDR3 is built from 15 residues. CDR1 is MNHEY and CDR2 is SVGAGI in the germline V gene.

The chain recombines TRBV3-1 (or the pseudogene TRBV3-2) with TRBJ2-1, with 8 bases aligning to TRBD2. Germline values: CDR1 LGHDT, CDR2 YNNKEL (reference sequence). The CDR3 covers 17 residues. V was clipped by 2 bases and J by 7 bases; unmatched bases: 13. Here the CDR3 DNA reads TGTGCCAGCAGCCAAAAGGGCGGGGGGCTTCTAAGAAATGAGCAGTTCTTC. It yields the protein CASSQKGGGLLRNEQFF.

The chain links TRBV5-8 to TRBJ2-3; D call uncertain. The CDR3 contains 14 residues. Deletions cut 3 bases from V and 4 bases from J, with 12 bases between. Germline loops: CDR1 SGHTS, CDR2 YDEGEE. This chain's CDR3 is CASSSETEADTQYF. The CDR3, as DNA: TGTGCCAGCAGCTCCGAGACCGAGGCAGATACGCAGTATTTT.

This clone has just one count. The rearrangement joins TRBV24-1 to TRBJ1-2, with D possibly matching TRBD1 (5 bases). V was clipped by 3 bases and J by 7 bases, with 17 bases between them. The CDR3 spans 15 residues. Germline CDR1 and CDR2: KGHDR and SFDVKD. In nucleotides, the CDR3 is TGTGCCACCAGTGATCCATGGACACGGGAGCGTGGCTACACCTTC. It specifies CATSDPWTRERGYTF.

V gene TRBV11-3 combines with J gene TRBJ2-5, with a possible D match to TRBD2 (6 bases). Between the trimmed V and J ends, which lost 5 bases and 5 bases, there was a span of 15 bases. The CDR3 is made up of 14 amino acids. CDR1 is SGHNT and CDR2 is YENEEA in the germline V gene. The CDR3, as DNA: TGTGCCAGCAGCCCTGGAGGGTGGGGCGAGACCCAGTACTTC. It encodes CASSPGGWGETQYF.

V and J are TRBV18 and TRBJ1-4; D is uncertain. The CDR3 is made up of 18 amino acids. V shed 3 bases and J shed 0 bases, with 17 bases lying between them. Germline V CDR1 and CDR2: KGHSH, LQKENI. Written as DNA, the CDR3 is TGTGCCAGCTCACCGACCCTCGTAGGGTCAGCAACTAATGAAAAACTGTTTTTT. The encoded protein is CASSPTLVGSATNEKLFF.

The chain links TRBV10-2 to TRBJ1-2; D call uncertain. Germline loops: CDR1 WSHSY, CDR2 SAAADI. Trimming removed 3 bases from V and 6 bases from J, with 11 bases in between. The CDR3 contains 13 residues. DNA of the CDR3: TGCGCCAGCAGTGATGGGCACCTAGATGGCTACACCTTC. This encodes CASSDGHLDGYTF.

V gene TRBV14 combines with J gene TRBJ1-1; D not certain. The CDR3 covers 14 residues. V was pared by 4 bases and J by 4 bases, with 13 bases between. Germline V lookup: CDR1 SGHDN, CDR2 FVKESK. The CDR3 coding sequence is TGTGCCAGCAGCCGCCTGGCCCGTGGCACTGAAGCTTTCTTT. Translated: CASSRLARGTEAFF.

The chain couples TRBV7-7 to TRBJ2-5, with TRBD1 identical over 7 bases. J lost 7 bases, V lost 1 base, and 6 bases had no gene match. The CDR3 contains 14 residues. CDR1 is SSHAT, CDR2 FNYEAQ, per germline (reference sequence). CDR3: CASSLDQGERTQYF. DNA for the CDR3: TGTGCCAGCAGCTTAGACCAGGGGGAAAGGACCCAGTACTTC.

The gene calls are TRBV27 and TRBJ1-1, with TRBD1 as a possible D gene (5 bases). Trimming took 3 bases from V and 9 from J, leaving 11 bases between them. This CDR3 is built from 12 residues. The germline gives CDR1 MNHEY, CDR2 SMNVEV (reference sequence). CDR3 sequence: CASSFQAGKAFF. As DNA, the CDR3 is TGTGCCAGCAGTTTCCAAGCAGGGAAAGCTTTCTTT.

V gene TRBV9 combines with J gene TRBJ1-1; D gene ambiguous. The CDR3 loop spans 13 amino acids. V was pared by 0 bases and J by 2 bases, with 5 bases between. Germline-derived CDR1 and CDR2 are SGDLS and YYNGEE. The CDR3 sequence is CASSVASNTEAFF. The CDR3 DNA reads TGTGCCAGCAGCGTAGCGTCCAACACTGAAGCTTTCTTT.

The rearrangement links TRBV3-1 (or the pseudogene TRBV3-2) to TRBJ1-2; no clear D. Germline-derived CDR1 and CDR2 are LGHDT and YNNKEL (reference sequence). There are 12 residues in the CDR3. Trimming removed 1 base from V and 6 bases from J, with 6 bases in between. CDR3 bases: TGTGCCAGCAGCCAAGTGAGGAATGGCTACACCTTC. This codes for CASSQVRNGYTF.

Only a few counts were recorded for this clone. The chain recombines TRBV5-3 with TRBJ1-2; D remains ambiguous. TRBV5-3 is an ORF for which the function is uncertain. The CDR3 has 14 residues. V dropped 4 bases and J dropped 5 bases, with 15 bases sitting between them. CDR3 sequence: CARSPPIGGYGYTF. CDR3 nucleotides: TGTGCCAGAAGCCCGCCGATAGGCGGGTATGGCTACACCTTC.

With regard to this clone: This sample also contains other DNA sequences that code for the same CDR3. This rearrangement joins TRBV28 to TRBJ2-7; D possibly corresponds to TRBD2 (6 bases). CDR1 is MDHEN and CDR2 is SYDVKM in the germline V gene. This CDR3 spans 14 amino acids. V lost 7 bases to trimming and J lost 2 bases, with 15 bases between them. The DNA of the CDR3 is TGTGCCAGCACCCCCGGGGGTCGGACCTACGAGCAGTACTTC. It encodes CASTPGGRTYEQYF.

The rearrangement uses TRBV2 and TRBJ2-5, with D unresolved. CDR1 and CDR2 from the germline V gene are SNHLY and FYNNEI. V was shortened by 7 bases and J by 1 base, with 7 bases between the two germline ends. The CDR3 consists of 12 residues. CDR3 DNA: TGTGCCAGCAACGGAATCCAAGAGACCCAGTACTTC. It translates to CASNGIQETQYF. Full variable domain (outside the CDR3, taken from reference TRBV2 and TRBJ2-5): EPEVTQTPSHQVTQMGQEVILRCVPISNHLYFYWYRQILGQKVEFLVSFYNNEISEKSEIFDDQFSVERPDGSNFTLKIRSTKLEDSAMYFCASNGIQETQYFGPGTRLLVL.

The chain links TRBV10-3 to TRBJ2-5; 10 positions match TRBD2. V was clipped by 6 bases and J by 1 base; unmatched bases: 2. Germline CDR1 and CDR2: ENHRY and SYGVKD. The CDR3 is 14 residues long. This CDR3 reads CAISSSGGQETQYF. The CDR3 bases are TGTGCCATCAGCTCTAGCGGGGGCCAAGAGACCCAGTACTTC.

The chain links TRBV27 to TRBJ2-7, with D unresolved. The CDR3 loop spans 13 amino acids. CDR1 and CDR2 from the germline V gene are MNHEY and SMNVEV (reference sequence). The ends were cut back, 4 bases at V and 7 bases at J, with 14 bases in the middle. In DNA form, the CDR3 reads TGTGCCAGCAGTTGGTCAGATCTACGGGAGCAGTACTTC. Its translation: CASSWSDLREQYF.

The V gene is TRBV6-5, the J gene TRBJ2-7; D tentatively reads TRBD1 or TRBD2 (5 bases each). Germline assignment: CDR1 MNHEY and CDR2 SVGAGI. V lost 6 bases and J 3 bases, leaving 18 bases between the germline ends. CDR3 length equals 15 residues. CDR3 nucleotide sequence: TGTGCCAGCAGCCTCCAGGGAGATCTACACTACGAGCAGTACTTC. Its translation is CASSLQGDLHYEQYF.

Comment on this clone: At one boundary the junction diverges from the germline segment, which might be a read error. The chain links TRBV7-9 to TRBJ2-5, with D uncertain. Germline V gene data show CDR1 as SEHNR and CDR2 as FQNEAQ (reference sequence). This CDR3 is 9 amino acids long. The CDR3 loop reads CASSLEGDF. CDR3 coding DNA: TGTGCCAGCAGCTTAGAAGGCGACTTC.

The chain uses TRBV11-1 and TRBJ1-2, with a possible D match to TRBD1 (6 bases). With 5 bases removed from V and 3 bases from J, the gap between germline ends came to 10 bases. Per germline, CDR1 SGHAT and CDR2 FQDESV (reference sequence). The CDR3 has 13 amino acids. CDR3 region: CASSPQGDYGYTF. CDR3 coding DNA: TGTGCCAGCAGCCCACAGGGAGACTATGGCTACACCTTC.